This T cell receptor beta chain was sequenced during a study of cytomegalovirus exposure and HLA in healthy donors. V trimming: 2 bases; J trimming: 2 bases; junction bases outside the gene matches: 11. The CDR3 runs to 18 residues. Germline CDR1 reads SGHTA; CDR2 reads FQGNSA. The PCR had 60 Vbeta and 13 Jbeta primers. The data were produced by immunoSEQ multiplex PCR, yet TCRdb's version contains in-frame clones alone and is incomplete. The sample yields roughly 150,000 clones, roughly 85% seen once. This clone came up a few times. What it binds is not known. Overall study findings and caveats: Sequencing likely caused a cluster of highly shared sequence variants. Analysis performed later found roughly 17,000 TCR beta sequences associated with HLA alleles at 0.05 false discovery rate. In an earlier analysis, about 87% or about 30%: the productive usage of most TCR beta V segments.

Sequences were obtained from PBMCs. The TCR sequence derives from a man younger than 35 in good health and CMV-seropositive. The chain links TRBV7-2 to TRBJ1-5; the match to TRBD1 covers 8 bases. CDR3 nucleotide sequence: TGTGCCAGCAGCTTATGGGGGCGGGGGACAGGCGGCAATCAGCCCCAGCATTTT. Amino acid sequence: CASSLWGRGTGGNQPQHF.